The sequence of this T cell receptor beta chain was determined in a study of blood T cell repertoires in COVID-19 (dated by TCRdb to 2018 to 2021). Regarding the study in general: Samples covering the acute and convalescent phases of COVID-19 were provided by collaborators in the United States, Italy and Spain. The prospective study material was composed of cDNA or gDNA derived from T cells, B-cell-depleted T cells, or PBMCs. The dataset comprised deeply sampled blood TCRbeta repertoires from subjects exposed to, actively infected with, or recovered from COVID-19. A freely available public database, intended as a resource for researchers studying the immune response to SARS-CoV-2, is where the repertoires were released. The samples were drawn from the first 160 participants of the ongoing ImmuneRACE study and from over 950 subjects provided by 6 global collaborators. A de-identified subject ID, COVID-19 status, age in years and sex were almost always included in the sample metadata. HLA class I and class II types, where available, came from metadata supplied by the sample provider rather than from assay-based typing.

General conclusions and limits of the study: How much clinical and demographic metadata was included differed by source and by participant, and the metadata was provided uncurated.

The immunoSEQ Assay, a bias-controlled multiplex PCR, was used to amplify TCRbeta CDR3 regions from genomic DNA. The paper's data handling went like this. The number of nucleated cells in each sample was estimated by amplification of reference gene primers within the assay. To quantify the absolute abundance of each unique TCRbeta CDR3 rearrangement, sequence reads were collapsed and filtered. For each sample, productive Simpson clonality was calculated as the square root of Simpson's diversity index over productive rearrangements. The immuneACCESS repertoire file appears here via TCRdb, limited to in-frame rearrangements. These files lack a portion of the clones; in checked studies, under half of the deficit traces to unresolved V genes, and the cause of the others is not known. That table gives V, J and clone size, and the DNA gave D and trimming. The sample table contains 100,000 to 150,000 clones; only one count was recorded for around 86% of them. Of the sample, just over 6.5% falls within the top ten clones.

Whole blood was collected in K2EDTA tubes by collaborating institutions according to the institutions' own protocols. For TCRbeta analysis, collaborators shipped samples in one of three forms: frozen whole blood, isolated PBMCs, or DNA extracted from either of those sample types. V is pared back by 5 bases and J by 4 bases, with 14 bases lying between the germline termini. For CDR1 and CDR2, the germline V gene (reference sequence) lists MNHEY and SMNVEV. The CDR3 has 14 amino acids, counting the end cysteine and phenylalanine. The entry retains the CDR3 DNA only, 42 bases that are in frame from base 1. Notes on this clone: This clone's antigen is unknown. Within one base of it there is no much larger clone, and no base qualities were kept.

This sequence uses TRBV27 and TRBJ2-5; TRBD2 is perhaps the D gene, given 5 matching bases. Sequencing used peripheral blood. The receptor comes from a man of 80 years or more with active or convalescent COVID-19. In nucleotide form, the sequence is TGTGCCAGCAGTCCCCTCCACGAGGGAGAGACCCAGTACTTC. This translates into CASSPLHEGETQYF.